The rows below give T cell receptor beta chains drawn from one sample of a study of T-cell memory formation after mild COVID-19. TCRdb re-analysed the 5' RACE reads in MiXCR, keeping a single row per CDR3 protein. The sample lists about 210,000 distinct CDR3 sequences, roughly a tenth seen once, with approximately 2.8% in the top ten. The source material was PBMCs or a T cell subset sorted from them (not recorded which). Receptors originate from a man younger than 35 who had mild COVID-19 (a few samples of this study predate the infection). Cell type and time point are not known. The CDR3 runs from the conserved cysteine through the conserved F or W. D genes are given only for firm matches. The size entry is marked missing in some rows and otherwise reads once, few, many or a size class.

clone_size	v_call	d_call	j_call	cdr3_nt	cdr3_aa
few	TRBV18	NA	TRBJ2-5	TGTGCCAGCTCGCCGGTAGGGAACGAAGAGACCCAGTACTTC	CASSPVGNEETQYF
NA	TRBV27	TRBD1	TRBJ1-1	TGTGCCAGCAGTAAAAGGACAGGCCCCTTGAACACTGAAGCTTTCTTT	CASSKRTGPLNTEAFF
few	TRBV4-1	TRBD2	TRBJ2-3	TGCGCCAGCAGCCAGGCGGGGGGGCCCGTAGATACGCAGTATTTT	CASSQAGGPVDTQYF
few	TRBV9	NA	TRBJ2-2	TGTGCCAGCAGCGTACCAGGGGTGAACACCGGGGAGCTGTTTTTT	CASSVPGVNTGELFF
NA	TRBV7-8	TRBD2	TRBJ2-1	TGTGCCAGCAGAAGCGGGGGGGAATACAATGAGCAGTTCTTC	CASRSGGEYNEQFF
few	TRBV15	NA	TRBJ2-2	TGTGCCACCAGCAGAGGATTGACAGACGGGGAGCTGTTTTTT	CATSRGLTDGELFF
NA	TRBV6-5	NA	TRBJ2-1	TGTGCCAGCAGTTCATTAAGGGGATCAGCCTTATGGGAGCAGTTCTTC	CASSSLRGSALWEQFF
many	TRBV5-1	NA	TRBJ2-6	TGCGCCAGCAGCCCCGATCCCTCTGGGGCCAACGTCCTGACTTTC	CASSPDPSGANVLTF
NA	TRBV24-1	NA	TRBJ2-3	TGTGCCACCAGTGGGGTAGGGTCAACAGATACGCAGTATTTT	CATSGVGSTDTQYF
NA	TRBV25-1	NA	TRBJ2-3	TGTGCCAGCAGTGAAGGAGGGGCAGATACGCAGTATTTT	CASSEGGADTQYF
few	TRBV5-5	NA	TRBJ1-3	TGTGCCAGCAGCTACAGCGGCTCTGGAAACACCATATATTTT	CASSYSGSGNTIYF
NA	TRBV19	TRBD1	TRBJ1-2	TGTGCCAGTTACCGGGACAGGGGGTACTCCCGCGGCTACACCTTC	CASYRDRGYSRGYTF
few	TRBV10-3	TRBD1	TRBJ1-6	TGTGCCATCAGCCCCGGACAGGGGGGTGCAAATTCACCCCTCCACTTT	CAISPGQGGANSPLHF
NA	TRBV5-1	NA	TRBJ2-2	TGCGCCAGCAGCTTGAACAGCGGGAACACCGGGGAGCTGTTTTTT	CASSLNSGNTGELFF
NA	TRBV12-3/TRBV12-4	NA	TRBJ2-5	TGTGCCAGCAGAGACTTGCAAGAGACCCAGTACTTC	CASRDLQETQYF
many	TRBV27	NA	TRBJ2-1	TGTGCCAGCCTCGCCCCTGAGTCCGCCTACAATGAGCAGTTCTTC	CASLAPESAYNEQFF
NA	TRBV19	TRBD1	TRBJ2-2	TGTGCCAGTACTAGGACAGGGGTTCACGGGGAGCTGTTTTTT	CASTRTGVHGELFF
many	TRBV12-3/TRBV12-4	TRBD1	TRBJ1-1	TGTGCCAGCAGTCGACCACGACAGGGGGTCGGGAACACTGAAGCTTTCTTT	CASSRPRQGVGNTEAFF
few	TRBV15	TRBD1	TRBJ1-4	TGTGCCACCAGCAGAACTGGACAGGGGGTGGAAAAACTGTTTTTT	CATSRTGQGVEKLFF
few	TRBV5-6	NA	TRBJ1-1	TGTGCCAGCAAAAACACATTAAAGAACACTGAAGCTTTCTTT	CASKNTLKNTEAFF
few	TRBV24-1	TRBD1	TRBJ1-1	TGTGCCACCAGTGATGGACAGGGGGCAGAGACTGAAGCTTTCTTT	CATSDGQGAETEAFF
NA	TRBV28	TRBD2	TRBJ2-5	TGTGCCAGCAGTTTCGGGGAGGGAGAGACCCAGTACTTC	CASSFGEGETQYF
many	TRBV7-2	NA	TRBJ1-1	TGTGCCAGCAGCTTAGCAGGTGAAGCTTTCTTT	CASSLAGEAFF
many	TRBV18	TRBD2	TRBJ2-3	TGTGCCAGCTCACCCGGGGGGAGAGATACGCAGTATTTT	CASSPGGRDTQYF
few	TRBV7-9	TRBD1	TRBJ2-1	TGTGCCAGCAGCCCTGGACAGGGGGGTACATGGTCCTACAATGAGCAGTTCTTC	CASSPGQGGTWSYNEQFF
NA	TRBV3-1	TRBD1	TRBJ1-1	TGTGCCAGCACCATCCGGGACAGTCCGAACACTGAAGCTTTCTTT	CASTIRDSPNTEAFF
NA	TRBV10-3	TRBD1	TRBJ2-5	TGTGCCATCACTAGGGACAGGGAGGCTCGAGAGACCCAGTACTTC	CAITRDREARETQYF
many	TRBV12-3/TRBV12-4	NA	TRBJ2-3	TGTGCCACCGGCCGGGGAGGTGGAGATACGCAGTATTTT	CATGRGGGDTQYF
few	TRBV24-1	TRBD2	TRBJ2-2	TGTGCCACCAGTGATACGGGGGGAAACACCGGGGAGCTGTTTTTT	CATSDTGGNTGELFF
NA	TRBV4-3	NA	TRBJ1-2	TGCGCCAGCAGCCAAGAGCTCGCGGGGGAAGGCTACACCTTC	CASSQELAGEGYTF
few	TRBV27	TRBD1	TRBJ2-1	TGTGCCAGCAGTCCCAGGGGTGGGACAGGGCTAGAGCAGTTCTTC	CASSPRGGTGLEQFF
few	TRBV4-1	TRBD2	TRBJ2-1	TGCGCCAGCAGCCGAGGACTAGCGGGGGGGCCGGGCGATGAGCAGTTCTTC	CASSRGLAGGPGDEQFF
few	TRBV5-1	TRBD2	TRBJ2-3	TGCGCCAGCACTCGTAGAGCGGGGGGTTTTGATACGCAGTATTTT	CASTRRAGGFDTQYF
few	TRBV2	NA	TRBJ1-2	TGTGCCAGCAAACCCCTCGGCCCGTCTGTGGGCTATGGCTACACCTTC	CASKPLGPSVGYGYTF
NA	TRBV7-8	NA	TRBJ2-7	TGTGCCAGCAGCTCCGGGGCCAGGAACGAGCAGTACTTC	CASSSGARNEQYF
NA	TRBV7-2	NA	TRBJ1-5	TGTGCCAGCAGCTCGCGGAACCAGCCCCAGCATTTT	CASSSRNQPQHF
few	TRBV12-3/TRBV12-4	NA	TRBJ1-4	TGTGCCAGCAGTTTGAATTGGGGGATCGGAGAAAAACTGTTTTTT	CASSLNWGIGEKLFF
many	TRBV5-4	NA	TRBJ1-2	TGTGCCAGCAGCTTCGGGAACTATGGCTACACCTTC	CASSFGNYGYTF
NA	TRBV15	TRBD1	TRBJ1-5	TGTGCCACCAATAAGGACAGGGCTAGCAATCAGCCCCAGCATTTT	CATNKDRASNQPQHF
NA	TRBV9	TRBD2	TRBJ2-3	TGTGCCAGCAGCACAATTAGCGGGTCGACAGATACGCAGTATTTT	CASSTISGSTDTQYF
few	TRBV3-1	TRBD2	TRBJ2-7	TGTGCCAGCAGTCTCACCGACAGCGGGGCCCACGAGCAGTACTTC	CASSLTDSGAHEQYF
NA	TRBV7-8	NA	TRBJ1-1	TGTGCCAGCAGCTTAGGGTGGGGGCCCGACACTGAAGCTTTCTTT	CASSLGWGPDTEAFF